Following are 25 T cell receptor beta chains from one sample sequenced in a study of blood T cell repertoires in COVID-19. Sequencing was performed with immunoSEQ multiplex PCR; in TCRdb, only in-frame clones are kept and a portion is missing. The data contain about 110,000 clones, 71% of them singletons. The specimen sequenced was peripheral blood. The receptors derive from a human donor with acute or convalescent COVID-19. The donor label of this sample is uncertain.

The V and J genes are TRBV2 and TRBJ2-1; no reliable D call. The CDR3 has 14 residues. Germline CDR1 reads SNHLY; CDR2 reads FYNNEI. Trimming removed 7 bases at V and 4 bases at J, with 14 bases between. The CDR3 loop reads CASTEIASYNEQFF. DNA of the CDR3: TGTGCCAGCACGGAAATAGCAAGTTACAATGAGCAGTTCTTC.

The DNA of the CDR3 is TGTGCCAGCAGCGACCTTAGCGGGGGGCGCACAGATACGCAGTATTTT. Its protein is CASSDLSGGRTDTQYF. The chain joins TRBV9 to TRBJ2-3, with 10 bases aligning to TRBD2. The CDR3 is made up of 16 amino acids. Losses at the gene ends were 3 bases for V and 1 base for J; bases not matched to a gene: 5. Germline lookup yields CDR1 SGDLS and CDR2 YYNGEE.

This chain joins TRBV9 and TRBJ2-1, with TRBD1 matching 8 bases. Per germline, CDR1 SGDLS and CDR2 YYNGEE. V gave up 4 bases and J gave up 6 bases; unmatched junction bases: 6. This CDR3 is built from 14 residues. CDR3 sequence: CASSSDRGRNEQFF. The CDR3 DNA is TGTGCCAGCAGCAGCGACAGGGGACGCAATGAGCAGTTCTTC.

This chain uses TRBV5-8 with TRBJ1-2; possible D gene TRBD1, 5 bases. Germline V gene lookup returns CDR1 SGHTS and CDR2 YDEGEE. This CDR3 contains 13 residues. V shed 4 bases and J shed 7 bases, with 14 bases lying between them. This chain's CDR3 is CASSLRFQGGYTF. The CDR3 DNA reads TGTGCCAGCAGCCTTAGGTTCCAGGGTGGCTACACCTTC. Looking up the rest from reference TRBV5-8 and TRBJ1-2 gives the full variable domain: EAGVTQSPTHLIKTRGQQATLRCSPISGHTSVYWYQQALGLGLQFLLWYDEGEERNRGNFPPRFSGRQFPNYSSELNVNALELEDSALYLCASSLRFQGGYTFGSGTRLTVV.

Written as DNA, the CDR3 is TGTGCCAGCAGCCAGACAGCCCTAGCTGGAAACACCATATATTTT. Amino acids: CASSQTALAGNTIYF. The gene calls are TRBV7-8 and TRBJ1-3, with D possibly matching TRBD1 (5 bases). Germline loops: CDR1 SGHVS, CDR2 FQNEAQ. Trimming removed 5 bases from V and 2 bases from J, with 13 bases in between. The CDR3 has 15 amino acids.

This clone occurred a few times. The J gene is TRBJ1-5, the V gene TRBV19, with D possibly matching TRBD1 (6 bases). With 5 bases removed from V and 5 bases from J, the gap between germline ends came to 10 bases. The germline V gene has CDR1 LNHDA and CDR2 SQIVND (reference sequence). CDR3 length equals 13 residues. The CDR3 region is CASSWGGDQPQHF. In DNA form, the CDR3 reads TGTGCCAGTAGTTGGGGGGGCGATCAGCCCCAGCATTTT. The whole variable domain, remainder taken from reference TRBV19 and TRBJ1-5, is DGGITQSPKYLFRKEGQNVTLSCEQNLNHDAMYWYRQDPGQGLRLIYYSQIVNDFQKGDIAEGYSVSREKKESFPLTVTSAQKNPTAFYLCASSWGGDQPQHFGDGTRLSIL.

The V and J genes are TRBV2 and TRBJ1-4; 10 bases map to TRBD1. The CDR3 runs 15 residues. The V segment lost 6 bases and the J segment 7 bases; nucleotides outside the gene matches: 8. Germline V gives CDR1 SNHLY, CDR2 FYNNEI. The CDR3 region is CASRHDRGRGEKLFF. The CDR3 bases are TGTGCCAGCAGGCATGACAGGGGGCGGGGTGAAAAACTGTTTTTT.

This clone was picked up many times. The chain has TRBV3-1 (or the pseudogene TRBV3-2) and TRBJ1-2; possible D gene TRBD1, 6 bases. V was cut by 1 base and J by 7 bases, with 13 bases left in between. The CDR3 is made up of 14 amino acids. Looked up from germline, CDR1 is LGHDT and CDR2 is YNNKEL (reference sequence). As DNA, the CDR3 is TGTGCCAGCAGCCAAGTCCAGGGGTTGAGTGGCTACACCTTC. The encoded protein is CASSQVQGLSGYTF.

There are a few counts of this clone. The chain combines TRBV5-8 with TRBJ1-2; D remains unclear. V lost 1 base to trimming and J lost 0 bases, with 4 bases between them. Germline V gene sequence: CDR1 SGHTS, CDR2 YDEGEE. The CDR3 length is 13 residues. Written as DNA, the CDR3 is TGTGCCAGCAGCTTGACAGCTAACTATGGCTACACCTTC. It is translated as CASSLTANYGYTF.

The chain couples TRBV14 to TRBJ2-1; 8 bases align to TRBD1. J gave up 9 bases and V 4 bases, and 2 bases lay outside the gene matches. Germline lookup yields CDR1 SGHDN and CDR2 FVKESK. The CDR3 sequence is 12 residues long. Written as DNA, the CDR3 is TGTGCCAGCAGCCCAACAGGGGGTGAGCAGTTCTTC. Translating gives CASSPTGGEQFF.

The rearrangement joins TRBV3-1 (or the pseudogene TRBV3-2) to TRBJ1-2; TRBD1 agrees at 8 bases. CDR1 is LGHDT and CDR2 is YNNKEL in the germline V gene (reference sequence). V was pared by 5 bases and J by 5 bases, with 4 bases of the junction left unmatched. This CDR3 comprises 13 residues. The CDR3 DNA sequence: TGTGCCAGCAGCTTCGACAGGGGATATGGCTACACCTTC. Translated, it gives CASSFDRGYGYTF.

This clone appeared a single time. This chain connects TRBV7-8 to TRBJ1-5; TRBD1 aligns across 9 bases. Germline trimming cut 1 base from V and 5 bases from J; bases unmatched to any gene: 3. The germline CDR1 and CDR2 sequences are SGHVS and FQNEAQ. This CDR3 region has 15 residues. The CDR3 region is CASSLGDREYQPQHF. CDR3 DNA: TGTGCCAGCAGCTTAGGGGACAGGGAGTATCAGCCCCAGCATTTT.

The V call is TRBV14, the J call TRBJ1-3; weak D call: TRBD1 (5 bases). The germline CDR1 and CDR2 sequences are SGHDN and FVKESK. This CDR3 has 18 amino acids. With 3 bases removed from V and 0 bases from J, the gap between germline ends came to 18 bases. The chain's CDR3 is CASSHRQQGPSSGNTIYF. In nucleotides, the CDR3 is TGTGCCAGCAGCCACCGACAGCAAGGGCCAAGCTCTGGAAACACCATATATTTT.

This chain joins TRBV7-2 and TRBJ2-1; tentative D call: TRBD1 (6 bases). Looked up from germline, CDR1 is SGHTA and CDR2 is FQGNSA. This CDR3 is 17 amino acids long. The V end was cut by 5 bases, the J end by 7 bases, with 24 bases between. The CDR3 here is CASSPAGTLGYKNEQFF. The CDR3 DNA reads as TGTGCCAGCAGCCCCGCTGGGACACTAGGATACAAAAATGAGCAGTTCTTC.

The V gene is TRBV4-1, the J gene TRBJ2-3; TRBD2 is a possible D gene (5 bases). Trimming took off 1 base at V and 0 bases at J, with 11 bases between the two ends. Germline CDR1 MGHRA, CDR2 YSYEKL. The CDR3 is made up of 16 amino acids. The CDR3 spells CASSQVAGLSTDTQYF. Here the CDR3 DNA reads TGCGCCAGCAGCCAAGTGGCAGGACTTAGCACAGATACGCAGTATTTT.

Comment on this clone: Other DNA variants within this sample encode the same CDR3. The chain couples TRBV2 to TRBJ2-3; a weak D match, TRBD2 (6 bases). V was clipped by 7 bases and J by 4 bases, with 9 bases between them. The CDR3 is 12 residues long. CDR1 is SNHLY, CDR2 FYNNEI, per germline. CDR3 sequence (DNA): TGTGCCAGCAATTGGGGGGCAGATACGCAGTATTTT. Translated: CASNWGADTQYF.

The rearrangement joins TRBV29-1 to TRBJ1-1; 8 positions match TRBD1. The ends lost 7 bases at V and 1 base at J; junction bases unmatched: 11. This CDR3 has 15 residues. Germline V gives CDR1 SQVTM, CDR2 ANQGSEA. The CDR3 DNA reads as TGCAGCGCCTACCCCTCGGACAGGGAGAACACTGAAGCTTTCTTT. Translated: CSAYPSDRENTEAFF.

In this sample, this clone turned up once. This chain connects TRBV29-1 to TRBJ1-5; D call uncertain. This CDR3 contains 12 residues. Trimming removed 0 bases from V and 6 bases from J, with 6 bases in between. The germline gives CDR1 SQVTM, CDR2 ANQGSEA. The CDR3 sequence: CSVEEEGQPQHF. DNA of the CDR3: TGCAGCGTTGAAGAGGAGGGTCAGCCCCAGCATTTT.

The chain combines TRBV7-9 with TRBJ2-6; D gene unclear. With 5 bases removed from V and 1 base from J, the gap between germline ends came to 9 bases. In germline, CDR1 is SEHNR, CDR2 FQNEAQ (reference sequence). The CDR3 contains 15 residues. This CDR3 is CASSPIGSGANVLTF. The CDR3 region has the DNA TGTGCCAGCAGCCCTATTGGTTCTGGGGCCAACGTCCTGACTTTC.

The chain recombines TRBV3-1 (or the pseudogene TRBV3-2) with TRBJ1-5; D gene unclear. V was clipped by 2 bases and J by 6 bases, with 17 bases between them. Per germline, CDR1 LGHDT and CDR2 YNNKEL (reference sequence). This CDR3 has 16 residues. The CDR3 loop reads CASSQKFMSRSQPQHF. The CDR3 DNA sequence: TGTGCCAGCAGCCAAAAGTTTATGTCGAGGTCTCAGCCCCAGCATTTT.

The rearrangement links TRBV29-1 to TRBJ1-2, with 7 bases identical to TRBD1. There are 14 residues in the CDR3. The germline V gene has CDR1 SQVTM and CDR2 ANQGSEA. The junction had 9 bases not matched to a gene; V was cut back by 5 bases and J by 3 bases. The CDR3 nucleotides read TGCAGCGTTCGAACCCCAGGGGGACACTATGGCTACACCTTC. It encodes CSVRTPGGHYGYTF.

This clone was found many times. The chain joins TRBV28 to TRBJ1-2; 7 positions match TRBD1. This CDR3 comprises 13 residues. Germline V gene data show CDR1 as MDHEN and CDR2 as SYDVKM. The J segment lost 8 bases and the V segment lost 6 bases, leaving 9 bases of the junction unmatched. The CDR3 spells CASSRDRVGGYTF. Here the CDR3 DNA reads TGTGCCAGCAGCCGTGACAGGGTTGGCGGCTACACCTTC.

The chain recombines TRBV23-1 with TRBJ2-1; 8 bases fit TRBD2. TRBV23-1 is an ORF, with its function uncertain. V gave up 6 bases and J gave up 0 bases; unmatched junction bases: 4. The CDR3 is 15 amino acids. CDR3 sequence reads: CASSRTSLSYNEQFF. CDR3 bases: TGCGCCAGCAGCCGGACTAGCCTCTCCTACAATGAGCAGTTCTTC.

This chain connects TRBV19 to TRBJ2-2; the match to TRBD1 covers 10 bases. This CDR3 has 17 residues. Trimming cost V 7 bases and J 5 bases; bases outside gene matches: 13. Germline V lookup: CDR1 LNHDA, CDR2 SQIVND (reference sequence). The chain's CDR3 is CASTPGQGLVGTGELFF. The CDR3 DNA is TGTGCCAGTACTCCGGGACAGGGGCTCGTCGGGACCGGGGAGCTGTTTTTT. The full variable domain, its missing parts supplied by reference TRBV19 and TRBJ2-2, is DGGITQSPKYLFRKEGQNVTLSCEQNLNHDAMYWYRQDPGQGLRLIYYSQIVNDFQKGDIAEGYSVSREKKESFPLTVTSAQKNPTAFYLCASTPGQGLVGTGELFFGEGSRLTVL.

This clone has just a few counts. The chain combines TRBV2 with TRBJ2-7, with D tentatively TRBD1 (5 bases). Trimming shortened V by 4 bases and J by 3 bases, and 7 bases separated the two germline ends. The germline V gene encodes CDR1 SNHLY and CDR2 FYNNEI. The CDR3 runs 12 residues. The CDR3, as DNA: TGTGCCAGCAGTGTCCAGGGCTACGAGCAGTACGTC. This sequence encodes CASSVQGYEQYV.